The sequence of this TCR beta chain was determined in a study of blood T cell repertoires in COVID-19. This CDR3 has 22 residues. In the source study's methods: It was from reference gene primer amplification that nucleated cell counts were estimated. Assay used: immunoSEQ multiplex PCR; TCRdb lists only in-frame clones, some missing. V, J and clone size reflect that table, while D and trimming were determined from the DNA. This table has 300,000 or so clones, about 87% appearing once. The chain employs TRBV1 and TRBJ1-2. TRBV1 is listed as a pseudogene. The clonotype was recovered from an older man with acute or convalescent COVID-19. Material: peripheral blood. Here the CDR3 DNA reads TGCACCAGCAGCCAAGCAAGATTTCCCCGTAAGGAAAAGGAAGAAACTATCTATGGCTACACCTTC. Its translation is CTSSQARFPRKEKEETIYGYTF.